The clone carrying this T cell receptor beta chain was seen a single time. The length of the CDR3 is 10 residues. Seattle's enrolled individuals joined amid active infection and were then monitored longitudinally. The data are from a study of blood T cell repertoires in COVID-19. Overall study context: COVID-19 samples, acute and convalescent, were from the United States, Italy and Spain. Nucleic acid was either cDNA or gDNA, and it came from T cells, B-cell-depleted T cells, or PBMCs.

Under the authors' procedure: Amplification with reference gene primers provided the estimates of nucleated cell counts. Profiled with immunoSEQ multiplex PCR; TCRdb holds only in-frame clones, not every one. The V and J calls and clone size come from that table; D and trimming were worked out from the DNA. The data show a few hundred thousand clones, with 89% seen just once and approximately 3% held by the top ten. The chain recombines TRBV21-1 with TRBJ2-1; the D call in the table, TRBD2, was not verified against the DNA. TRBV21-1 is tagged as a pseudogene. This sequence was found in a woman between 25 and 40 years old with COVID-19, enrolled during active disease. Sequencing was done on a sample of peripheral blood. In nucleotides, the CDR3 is TGTGCCACCGAGAGCAATGAGCAGTTCTTC. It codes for CATESNEQFF.